The 22 T cell receptor beta chains below come from one sample, sequenced in a study of response to subunit inactivated influenza vaccine. TCRdb itself ran the RT-PCR reads through MiXCR, one entry per CDR3 protein. The table lists roughly 500,000 distinct CDR3 sequences, around 25% of them singletons. This sample also belongs to another study, concerning T cells expressing NK-cell markers. As reported in that work: In generating TCR beta cDNA, 5'RACE template switching with UMIs was used.

The sample was CD4+ T cells sorted from PBMCs, taken less than 13 days after vaccination. The receptors come from a man aged 50 to 60 who received an inactivated influenza vaccine.

The rearrangement uses TRBV25-1 and TRBJ2-5; D ambiguous. From germline, CDR1 is MGHDK and CDR2 SYGVNS. The CDR3 loop spans 14 amino acids. The V end was cut by 2 bases, the J end by 5 bases, with 12 bases between. For the CDR3, the DNA is TGTGCCAGCAGTGAAATCAGTAGCTCGGAGACCCAGTACTTC. Its translation is CASSEISSSETQYF.

V usage is TRBV10-3 and J usage is TRBJ2-7, with 10 nucleotides matching TRBD2. Germline-derived CDR1 and CDR2 are ENHRY and SYGVKD. The CDR3 contains 12 residues. With 10 bases clipped from V and 6 bases from J, the junction kept 6 bases outside the gene matches. CDR3 loop: CASWTSGGEQYF. DNA of the CDR3: TGTGCCAGCTGGACTAGCGGAGGCGAGCAGTACTTC.

The chain employs TRBV28 and TRBJ2-6; TRBD1 agrees at 8 bases. V shed 6 bases and J 4 bases; nucleotides not matched to a gene: 5. This CDR3 comprises 15 residues. Germline V gene data show CDR1 as MDHEN and CDR2 as SYDVKM. Here the CDR3 DNA reads TGTGCCAGCAGCCAGGGGGCCGCAGGGGCCAACGTCCTGACTTTC. It translates to CASSQGAAGANVLTF.

This clonotype was recorded a few times. This rearrangement joins TRBV20-1 to TRBJ2-5; 8 bases agree with TRBD1. V gave up 6 bases and J gave up 4 bases; unmatched junction bases: 10. Germline values: CDR1 DFQATT, CDR2 SNEGSKA (reference sequence). CDR3 size: 14 residues. Here the CDR3 DNA reads TGCAGTGCAATTAGCGGACAGGGTTCAGAGACCCAGTACTTC. Its protein product is CSAISGQGSETQYF.

V gene TRBV3-1 combines with J gene TRBJ1-1; perhaps TRBD1 as D (6 bases). Germline V gene lookup returns CDR1 LGHDT and CDR2 YNNKEL (reference sequence). The CDR3 length is 15 residues. V lost 1 base and J lost 1, with 10 bases in between. CDR3 residues: CASSQGQVRNTEAFF. CDR3 coding DNA: TGTGCCAGCAGCCAAGGACAGGTGAGGAACACTGAAGCTTTCTTT.

This clonotype occurred a few times. The chain has TRBV11-2 and TRBJ2-7; a possible D gene is TRBD1 (6 bases). Germline CDR1 reads SGHAT; CDR2 reads FQNNGV. This CDR3 comprises 14 residues. Trimming took off 7 bases at V and 2 bases at J, with 15 bases between the two ends. Here the CDR3 DNA reads TGTGCCAGCAACAACAACAGGGCCCCCTACGAGCAGTACTTC. It specifies CASNNNRAPYEQYF.

This chain joins TRBV4-2 and TRBJ2-5; tentatively, D is TRBD2 (6 bases). V lost 2 bases to trimming and J lost 1 base, with 17 bases between them. The length of the CDR3 is 17 residues. Germline CDR1 reads LGHNA; CDR2 reads YNFKEQ. The CDR3 bases are TGTGCCAGCAGCCAACCGCGACTAGGTAGCTCCCAAGAGACCCAGTACTTC. Its translation is CASSQPRLGSSQETQYF.

The chain employs TRBV30 and TRBJ1-4; TRBD1 might be the D (5 bases). The length of the CDR3 is 13 residues. Trimming pared 4 bases from V and 8 bases from J, leaving 14 bases between. CDR1 GTSNPN and CDR2 SVGIG come from the germline V gene (reference sequence). The CDR3 here is CAWTRDVREKLFF. The CDR3 DNA follows: TGTGCCTGGACCCGGGACGTGAGAGAAAAACTGTTTTTT.

With respect to this clonotype: Without the conserved terminal phenylalanine or tryptophan, this CDR3 likely stems from a read error. The chain joins TRBV27 to TRBJ2-1, with D uncertain. Germline V lookup: CDR1 MNHEY, CDR2 SMNVEV (reference sequence). The V end lost 3 bases, the J end lost 12 bases, and 15 bases lay between the germline ends. This CDR3 has 13 amino acids. CDR3 in DNA: TGTGCCAGCAGTTTGGAAGGTAGTGTACGGCAGTTCTAC. It specifies CASSLEGSVRQFY.

This chain connects TRBV2 to TRBJ2-6; no definite D call. V was clipped by 7 bases and J by 0 bases, with 28 bases between them. Germline lookup yields CDR1 SNHLY and CDR2 FYNNEI. The CDR3 has 21 residues. The CDR3 DNA reads TGTGCCAGCATCCAAATGATGTATCTTGCGGCAGTTAGCTCTGGGGCCAACGTCCTGACTTTC. This codes for CASIQMMYLAAVSSGANVLTF.

This clonotype occurred a few times. V usage is TRBV20-1 and J usage is TRBJ2-1; D might be TRBD2 (5 bases). V lost 7 bases, J lost 5 bases, and 12 bases lay in between. CDR3 length: 12 residues. Germline CDR1 and CDR2: DFQATT and SNEGSKA (reference sequence). The CDR3 sequence: CSGRVSDNEQFF. The DNA of the CDR3 is TGCAGTGGGCGGGTTTCGGACAATGAGCAGTTCTTC.

This clonotype was counted a few times. This chain uses TRBV15 with TRBJ2-1; 7 bases are a match to TRBD2. Germline loops: CDR1 LNHNV, CDR2 YYDKDF (reference sequence). CDR3 size: 16 residues. V shed 4 bases, J shed 6 bases, and the junction held 12 bases outside the gene matches. The CDR3 DNA reads TGTGCCACCAGCAAGGGAATAGGACTAGGCCTCAATGAGCAGTTCTTC. Encoded protein: CATSKGIGLGLNEQFF.

The J gene is TRBJ2-6, the V gene TRBV6-1; TRBD1 matches at 9 bases. The CDR3 is 16 amino acids. CDR1 and CDR2 (germline): MNHNS, SASEGT. The V and J ends lost 7 bases and 0 bases, in that order; junction bases with no gene match: 4. CDR3 in amino acids: CASTGQGYSGANVLTF. The CDR3 region has the DNA TGTGCCAGCACGGGACAGGGCTACTCTGGGGCCAACGTCCTGACTTTC.

Turning to this clonotype: A junction boundary mismatches the germline segment, possibly from a read error. The gene calls are TRBV29-1 and TRBJ1-2; D is unresolved. This CDR3 contains 8 residues. Per germline, CDR1 SQVTM and CDR2 ANQGSEA. The CDR3 is CSDESRVF. CDR3 in DNA: TGCAGCGACGAATCCCGGGTTTTC.

This clonotype was detected ten times or more. The genes are TRBV15 and TRBJ2-7; no definite D call. Trimming left V 0 bases short and J 2 bases short, with 11 bases between. The CDR3 covers 15 residues. Germline loops: CDR1 LNHNV, CDR2 YYDKDF (reference sequence). CDR3 DNA sequence: TGTGCCACCAGCAGAGATAGAGAGGCCACCTACGAGCAGTACTTC. Its protein is CATSRDREATYEQYF.

This clonotype was detected a few times. The chain combines TRBV10-3 with TRBJ2-7; D remains unclear. The V end was cut by 0 bases, the J end by 6 bases, with 6 bases between. The CDR3 has 12 residues. Germline V CDR1 and CDR2: ENHRY, SYGVKD. CDR3 loop: CAISESLVEQYF. CDR3 in DNA: TGTGCCATCAGTGAGTCTCTGGTCGAGCAGTACTTC.

The table lists this clonotype with many counts. The rearrangement uses TRBV12-3 or TRBV12-4 and TRBJ2-5; no definite D call. The CDR3 totals 16 residues. V lost 6 bases and J 6 bases, leaving 23 bases between the germline ends. CDR3 residues: CASSFPQGPSLQTQYF. CDR3 DNA sequence: TGTGCCAGCAGCTTCCCCCAAGGGCCTTCCCTTCAGACCCAGTACTTC.

The chain combines TRBV20-1 with TRBJ1-5; D is possibly TRBD1 (5 bases). There are 12 residues in the CDR3. The germline V gene encodes CDR1 DFQATT and CDR2 SNEGSKA (reference sequence). V lost 5 bases to trimming and J lost 7 bases, with 12 bases between them. CDR3 DNA sequence: TGCAGTGCTGCCTCGGGGGACCAGCCCCAGCATTTT. Its translation: CSAASGDQPQHF.

This clonotype was counted only a few times. The V gene is TRBV4-1, the J gene TRBJ1-1; tentatively, D is TRBD1 (5 bases). The CDR3 spans 16 residues. The V end lost 1 base, the J end lost 6 bases, and 18 bases lay between the germline ends. CDR1 is MGHRA, CDR2 YSYEKL, per germline. The CDR3 sequence is CASSQVPQGRWPEAFF. The CDR3 DNA follows: TGCGCCAGCAGCCAAGTACCTCAGGGAAGGTGGCCTGAAGCTTTCTTT.

This clonotype was seen repeatedly, ten times or more. The chain uses TRBV5-1 and TRBJ1-5, with D unresolved. The germline gives CDR1 SGHRS, CDR2 YFSETQ. V lost 2 bases and J 1 base, leaving 10 bases between the germline ends. This CDR3 has 15 residues. In DNA form, the CDR3 reads TGCGCCAGCAGCTTAGACGGGATGAGCAATCAGCCCCAGCATTTT. Translated, it gives CASSLDGMSNQPQHF.

The table lists this clonotype with a few counts. The chain carries TRBV5-1 and TRBJ2-1; D may be TRBD2 (5 bases). With 1 base removed from V and 5 bases from J, the gap between germline ends came to 10 bases. The CDR3 runs 14 residues. Germline CDR1 SGHRS, CDR2 YFSETQ. CDR3 sequence: CASSLRLRDNEQFF. The CDR3 DNA reads TGCGCCAGCAGCTTGAGACTACGCGACAATGAGCAGTTCTTC.

This clonotype occurred a few times. This chain joins TRBV5-1 and TRBJ2-7; the match to TRBD1 covers 8 bases. The V gene end was trimmed by 1 base and the J gene end by 3 bases; junction bases not matched to a gene: 12. CDR3 length equals 17 residues. Germline V gene lookup returns CDR1 SGHRS and CDR2 YFSETQ. CDR3 residues: CASSLIGQGASIYEQYF. CDR3 nucleotide sequence: TGCGCCAGCAGCTTGATTGGCCAGGGGGCATCTATCTACGAGCAGTACTTC.